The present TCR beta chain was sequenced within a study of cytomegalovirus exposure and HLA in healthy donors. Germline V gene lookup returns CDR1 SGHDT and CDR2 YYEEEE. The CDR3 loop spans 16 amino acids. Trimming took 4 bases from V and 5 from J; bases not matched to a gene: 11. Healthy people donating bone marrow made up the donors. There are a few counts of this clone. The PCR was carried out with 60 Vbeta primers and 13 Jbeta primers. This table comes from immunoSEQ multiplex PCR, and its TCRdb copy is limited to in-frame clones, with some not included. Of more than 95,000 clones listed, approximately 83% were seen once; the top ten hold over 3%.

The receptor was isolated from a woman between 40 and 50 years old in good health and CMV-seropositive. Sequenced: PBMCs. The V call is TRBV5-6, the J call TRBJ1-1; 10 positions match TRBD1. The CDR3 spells CASSPDRGRRWTEAFF. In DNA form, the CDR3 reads TGTGCCAGCAGCCCCGACAGGGGGCGAAGGTGGACTGAAGCTTTCTTT.